This T cell receptor beta chain was recorded in a study of blood T cell repertoires in COVID-19. Study at large: PBMCs, B-cell-depleted T cells, or T cells were the source of the cDNA or gDNA that made up the material.

This clone has a handful of counts. This table comes from immunoSEQ multiplex PCR, and its TCRdb copy is limited to in-frame clones, with some not included. The sample has 200,000 to 250,000 clones; about 81% are singletons. Everyone who took part was 18 to 89 years old, and they came from about two dozen US areas. The study assigned cohorts using participant-reported clinical history. The germline V and J ends were trimmed by 0 bases and 4 bases, with 7 bases remaining between them. The CDR3 covers 13 residues. Germline V gene lookup returns CDR1 SGHRS and CDR2 YFSETQ. Sequences were obtained from PBMCs or T cells enriched from blood (not recorded which). The clonotype comes from a middle-aged man who had recovered from COVID-19. V gene TRBV5-1 combines with J gene TRBJ1-2; D call uncertain. CDR3 amino acids: CASSLGHFYGYTF. For the CDR3, the DNA is TGCGCCAGCAGCTTGGGACATTTCTATGGCTACACCTTC.